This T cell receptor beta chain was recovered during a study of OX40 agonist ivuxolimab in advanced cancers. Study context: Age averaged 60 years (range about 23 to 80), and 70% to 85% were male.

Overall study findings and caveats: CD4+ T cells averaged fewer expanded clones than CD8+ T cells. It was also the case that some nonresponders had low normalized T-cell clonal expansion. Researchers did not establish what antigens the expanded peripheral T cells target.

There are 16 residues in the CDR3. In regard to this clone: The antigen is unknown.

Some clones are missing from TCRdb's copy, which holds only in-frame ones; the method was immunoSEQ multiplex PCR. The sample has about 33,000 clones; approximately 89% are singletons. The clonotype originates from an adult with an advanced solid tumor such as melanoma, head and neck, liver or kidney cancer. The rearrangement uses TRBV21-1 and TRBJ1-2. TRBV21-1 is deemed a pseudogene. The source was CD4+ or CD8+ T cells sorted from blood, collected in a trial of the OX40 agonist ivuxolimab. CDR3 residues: CASSKADVGRDYGYTF. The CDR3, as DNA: TGTGCCAGCAGCAAAGCGGATGTAGGGAGAGACTATGGCTACACCTTC.